A single T cell receptor beta chain is shown here with its context. The data belong to a study of blood T cell repertoires in COVID-19. Study-level information: Sites across the United States, Italy and Spain contributed samples from acute and convalescent COVID-19. The analysed material was cDNA or gDNA that came from T cells, B-cell-depleted T cells, or PBMCs.

This CDR3 region has 14 residues. With V trimmed by 4 bases and J by 4 bases, 7 bases remained unmatched. Looked up from germline, CDR1 is MNHEY and CDR2 is SVGAGI. Methods used by the authors: Nucleated cell number was recorded as an estimate derived from reference gene primer amplification. Sequencing used immunoSEQ multiplex PCR; TCRdb keeps in-frame clones, though not all of them. V and J calls plus clone size are reproduced from that table; the DNA served to infer D and trimming. Among some 240,000 clones listed, around four fifths were seen once. The receptor was isolated from a woman aged 55-70 years with active or convalescent COVID-19. The chain is built from TRBV6-5 and TRBJ2-7; TRBD1 agrees at 7 bases. Sequenced material: peripheral blood. The CDR3 protein is CASSFGQALYEQYF. For the CDR3, the DNA is TGTGCCAGCAGTTTCGGACAGGCTTTATACGAGCAGTACTTC.